This TCR beta chain comes out of a study of technical replicates of blood from a handful of donors. Sequencing was performed with immunoSEQ multiplex PCR; in TCRdb, only in-frame clones are kept and a portion is missing. This repertoire shows approximately 12,000 clones, 65% to 85% found once; its top ten account for about 15%. Germline CDR1 and CDR2: SGHNT and YYREEE (reference sequence). The CDR3 spans 16 residues. With V trimmed by 0 bases and J by 5 bases, 6 bases remained unmatched. The chain joins TRBV5-4 to TRBJ2-5; 11 nucleotides agree with TRBD2. The receptor's source is a human donor in good health. The sample taken for sequencing was PBMCs. CDR3 amino acids: CASSLEVAGGGETQYF. The CDR3, as DNA: TGTGCCAGCAGCTTGGAAGTAGCGGGAGGGGGGGAGACCCAGTACTTC.